This entry lists 21 T cell receptor beta chains sequenced from one sample in a study of cytomegalovirus exposure and HLA in healthy donors. The PCR was carried out with 60 Vbeta primers and 13 Jbeta primers. Some clones are missing from TCRdb's copy, which holds only in-frame ones; the method was immunoSEQ multiplex PCR. The sample yields tens of thousands of clones, roughly two thirds seen once. The sequencing sample was made of PBMCs. These receptors all come from a male donor in good health and CMV-seropositive.

The genes are TRBV2 and TRBJ2-5; D possibly corresponds to TRBD2 (6 bases). The J call may be wrong; the DNA end is better matched by TRBJ2-7. CDR1 is SNHLY, CDR2 FYNNEI, per germline. The CDR3 has 15 residues. Here the CDR3 reads CASTIEGLPSYEQYF. CDR3 nucleotide sequence: TGTGCCAGCACCATAGAGGGACTTCCATCCTACGAGCAGTACTTC.

This sequence joins TRBV5-5 and TRBJ2-2; 7 bases are a match to TRBD2. This CDR3 region has 16 residues. Germline CDR1 reads SGHKS; CDR2 reads YYEKEE (reference sequence). The V and J ends lost 1 base and 1 base, in that order; junction bases with no gene match: 4. CDR3 region: CASSLYLAENTGELFF. The CDR3 nucleotides are TGTGCCAGCAGCTTGTACCTAGCGGAGAACACCGGGGAGCTGTTTTTT.

The J gene is TRBJ2-1, the V gene TRBV2; 13 bases are a match to TRBD2. Looked up from germline, CDR1 is SNHLY and CDR2 is FYNNEI. V shed 4 bases and J 9 bases; nucleotides not matched to a gene: 3. The CDR3 consists of 14 residues. The CDR3: CASSGLAGGSEQFF. The CDR3 region has the DNA TGTGCCAGCAGTGGACTAGCGGGAGGTTCTGAGCAGTTCTTC.

Comments on this clone: Other DNA sequences within the sample encode an identical CDR3. The rearrangement joins TRBV7-2 to TRBJ1-6; tentative D call: TRBD1 (6 bases). From germline, CDR1 is SGHTA and CDR2 FQGNSA. This CDR3 has 15 residues. With 5 bases removed from V and 6 bases from J, the gap between germline ends came to 14 bases. CDR3 coding DNA: TGTGCCAGCAGCCCTTCGGGGACACCTAATTCACCCCTCCACTTT. Protein: CASSPSGTPNSPLHF.

The chain joins TRBV18 to TRBJ1-1, with no clear D. V dropped 1 base and J dropped 0 bases, with 12 bases sitting between them. Germline assignment: CDR1 KGHSH and CDR2 LQKENI. There are 16 residues in the CDR3. CDR3 nucleotide sequence: TGTGCCAGCTCACCACAATCCGGGGAGTTGAACACTGAAGCTTTCTTT. As protein: CASSPQSGELNTEAFF.

V gene TRBV19 combines with J gene TRBJ1-3; 9 nucleotides agree with TRBD1. Germline V lookup: CDR1 LNHDA, CDR2 SQIVND (reference sequence). The V segment lost 3 bases and the J segment 2 bases; nucleotides outside the gene matches: 2. This CDR3 contains 15 residues. In nucleotides, the CDR3 is TGTGCCAGTAGTATTTACAGGGGGCCTGGAAACACCATATATTTT. It specifies CASSIYRGPGNTIYF.

This sequence joins TRBV11-1 and TRBJ2-1, with 8 bases aligning to TRBD2. The CDR3 is made up of 15 amino acids. Trimming took 6 bases from V and 1 from J; bases not matched to a gene: 5. Germline CDR1 SGHAT, CDR2 FQDESV (reference sequence). The CDR3 region is CASRGAGVSYNEQFF. The DNA of the CDR3 is TGTGCCAGCAGGGGAGCGGGAGTATCCTACAATGAGCAGTTCTTC.

V usage is TRBV30 and J usage is TRBJ2-3; D is possibly TRBD2 (5 bases). Germline CDR1 is GTSNPN and CDR2 is SVGIG (reference sequence). The CDR3 runs to 13 residues. The ends were cut back, 1 base at V and 4 bases at J, with 9 bases in the middle. In nucleotides, the CDR3 is TGTGCCTGGAGTGCCCCGGGGTCAGATACGCAGTATTTT. Protein sequence: CAWSAPGSDTQYF.

The V and J genes are TRBV7-7 and TRBJ2-1; possibly TRBD2 for D (5 bases). Germline V gives CDR1 SSHAT, CDR2 FNYEAQ (reference sequence). The CDR3 is 15 residues long. V was shortened by 5 bases and J by 3 bases, with 14 bases between the two germline ends. The CDR3 nucleotides read TGTGCCAGCAGCATGGAGGTGGTAAGCTACAATGAGCAGTTCTTC. It encodes CASSMEVVSYNEQFF.

The V and J genes are TRBV27 and TRBJ2-1; D gene unclear. V lost 2 bases to trimming and J lost 6 bases, with 11 bases between them. CDR1 is MNHEY, CDR2 SMNVEV, per germline (reference sequence). The CDR3 loop spans 14 amino acids. The CDR3 DNA sequence: TGTGCCAGCAGTTTAGGCGAGCGCGGCAATGAGCAGTTCTTC. Protein sequence: CASSLGERGNEQFF.

This clone was detected only a few times. The chain joins TRBV7-9 to TRBJ1-2, with D perhaps matching TRBD1 (6 bases). Trimming took off 7 bases at V and 5 bases at J, with 11 bases between the two ends. Per germline, CDR1 SEHNR and CDR2 FQNEAQ (reference sequence). The CDR3 runs 12 residues. This CDR3 reads CASNLGQYGYTF. DNA for the CDR3: TGTGCCAGCAACCTCGGACAGTATGGCTACACCTTC.

This clone was seen a handful of times. This chain joins TRBV7-9 and TRBJ2-7; D unresolved. Trimming took off 5 bases at V and 0 bases at J, with 8 bases between the two ends. The CDR3 extends over 13 amino acids. Germline V CDR1 and CDR2: SEHNR, FQNEAQ (reference sequence). CDR3 DNA: TGTGCCAGCAGCCCCCCCTCCTCCTACGAGCAGTACTTC. Protein product: CASSPPSSYEQYF.

V is TRBV5-1 and J is TRBJ1-5, with D uncertain. This CDR3 spans 15 amino acids. V was clipped by 0 bases and J by 0 bases, with 7 bases between them. Germline CDR1 SGHRS, CDR2 YFSETQ. CDR3 coding DNA: TGCGCCAGCAGCTTGGGGACTTATAGCAATCAGCCCCAGCATTTT. This gives the protein CASSLGTYSNQPQHF.

This chain connects TRBV4-1 to TRBJ2-7; 11 positions match TRBD1. The CDR3 spans 14 residues. The junction had 3 bases not matched to a gene; V was cut back by 4 bases and J by 4 bases. Germline assignment: CDR1 MGHRA and CDR2 YSYEKL. This CDR3 is CASSPGQGAYEQYF. The CDR3 DNA is TGCGCCAGCAGCCCTGGACAGGGGGCATACGAGCAGTACTTC.

The genes are TRBV7-9 and TRBJ1-1; 9 bases align to TRBD1. The CDR3 totals 14 residues. V was clipped by 5 bases and J by 4 bases; unmatched bases: 5. Germline CDR1 reads SEHNR; CDR2 reads FQNEAQ (reference sequence). CDR3 sequence: CASSPGQGFTEAFF. CDR3 coding DNA: TGTGCCAGCAGCCCGGGACAGGGTTTCACTGAAGCTTTCTTT.

This chain links TRBV11-3 with TRBJ2-2, with 7 bases matching TRBD1. Germline V CDR1 and CDR2: SGHNT, YENEEA. This CDR3 comprises 15 residues. V shed 8 bases, J shed 4 bases, and the junction held 10 bases outside the gene matches. CDR3 in amino acids: CASPAGTAFTGELFF. The CDR3 nucleotides read TGTGCCAGCCCCGCCGGGACAGCTTTCACCGGGGAGCTGTTTTTT.

This chain uses TRBV7-2 with TRBJ1-2; D is ambiguous. V lost 4 bases, J lost 7 bases, and 10 bases lay in between. The CDR3 contains 12 residues. Germline V gene lookup returns CDR1 SGHTA and CDR2 FQGNSA. This chain's CDR3 is CASSSGVGGYTF. The DNA of the CDR3 is TGTGCCAGCAGCTCGGGAGTGGGTGGCTACACCTTC.

This rearrangement joins TRBV5-1 to TRBJ2-2; 9 nucleotides agree with TRBD1. V lost 6 bases to trimming and J lost 4 bases; unmatched junction nucleotides: 7. In germline, CDR1 is SGHRS, CDR2 YFSETQ. The CDR3 is 15 residues long. The CDR3 sequence is CASTSGTGITGELFF. The CDR3 DNA reads TGCGCCAGCACCTCCGGGACAGGGATCACCGGGGAGCTGTTTTTT.

V and J are TRBV5-6 and TRBJ1-2, with D maybe TRBD1 (5 bases). The germline CDR1 and CDR2 sequences are SGHDT and YYEEEE. Trimming took off 4 bases at V and 5 bases at J, with 15 bases between the two ends. There are 14 residues in the CDR3. As DNA, the CDR3 is TGTGCCAGCAGCGCAGGGCTATTTCGGTATGGCTACACCTTC. It specifies CASSAGLFRYGYTF.

V and J are TRBV5-1 and TRBJ2-3; 8 bases match TRBD1. V lost 4 bases to trimming and J lost 0 bases; unmatched junction nucleotides: 7. The CDR3 sequence is 16 residues long. Germline CDR1 and CDR2: SGHRS and YFSETQ. The CDR3 protein is CASSGGTGPSTDTQYF. CDR3 bases: TGCGCCAGCAGCGGGGGGACAGGACCTAGCACAGATACGCAGTATTTT. Filled out from reference TRBV5-1 and TRBJ2-3, the complete variable domain reads KAGVTQTPRYLIKTRGQQVTLSCSPISGHRSVSWYQQTPGQGLQFLFEYFSETQRNKGNFPGRFSGRQFSNSRSEMNVSTLELGDSALYLCASSGGTGPSTDTQYFGPGTRLTVL.

The chain joins TRBV2 to TRBJ1-4; 7 nucleotides match TRBD1. The junction had 8 bases not matched to a gene; V was cut back by 5 bases and J by 8 bases. The CDR3 has 14 residues. Per the germline V gene, CDR1 is SNHLY and CDR2 is FYNNEI. The CDR3 region is CASSRQGAREKLFF. The CDR3 DNA reads TGTGCCAGCAGTCGACAGGGAGCCCGCGAAAAACTGTTTTTT.